This note documents a single T cell receptor (beta chain) sequence. This clonotype came up many times. Its antigen remains unidentified. No qualities accompany the bases; no much larger clone lies one base away. Hyperthyroidism patients were newly diagnosed, with disease duration under 2 months, and aged 18 to 65 years. Exclusion was applied to patients with uncontrolled infections, other autoimmune diseases, pregnancy or lactation. Diagnoses relied on clinical symptoms, serum thyroxine and TRAb, thyroid ultrasound and orbital computed tomography. Blood from progressor patients was drawn when they were first diagnosed with hyperthyroidism, before any ophthalmopathy symptoms appeared. Ficoll-Paque density gradient centrifugation was used to isolate PBMCs from about 9.4 ml of fresh peripheral blood. Progressor patients were initially diagnosed with Graves' hyperthyroidism and developed ophthalmopathy during follow-up. Trizol reagent was used to extract total RNA, and RNA quality was then checked on an Agilent 2100 Bioanalyzer.

The TCR beta CDR3 regions were amplified from RNA transcripts. A first-round RT-PCR of the TCR CDR3 used the HTBI primer set with the Qiagen OneStep RT-PCR kit. A second multiplex PCR round built the libraries, followed by size selection and purification. Sequencing of the libraries was done on an Illumina HiSeq2000 using paired-end 100 bp reads. The authors' pipeline ran thus. SOAPnuke was used to process the raw data, throwing out any read that contained adapters or uncalled bases, had a mean Phred below 15, or lacked an exact constant-primer or identifier match. High-quality paired reads were merged with COPE v1.2.5, and unique nucleotide sequences were defined as clonotypes. MiTCR v1.1 was used to align clonotypes to the IMGT TRBV, TRBD and TRBJ reference segments. The analysis was restricted to V-J combinations with a frequency above 0.0001, which together covered about 99% of the repertoires. The TCS score was defined as the ratio of F50 (clonal expansion) to E x V (chaos), calculated using BLOSUM62-based TCRdist between CDR3 peptides within each V-J. Welch's t-statistics and random forest reduced 500 to 650 V-J features to roughly 13, which were used in a naive Bayes classifier (R e1071). The raw public reads went through TCRdb reprocessing: fastp at Q25, MiXCR clone calling, in-frame beta chains kept. Rows are unified per CDR3 protein, each entry keeping the most common DNA and genes. TCRdb assigned the V and J calls; the authors' analysis was not used. Within this sample are more than 300,000 distinct CDR3 sequences, with about a sixth of them counted one time only. The ten most abundant clones make up 30% to 35% of the sample.

This sample stems from a study of T cells in Graves' hyperthyroidism and ophthalmopathy (dated 2019 in TCRdb). For the wider study: Peripheral blood was sampled at the time of initial diagnosis, prior to any treatment. In six Graves' hyperthyroidism patients, the study also compared T-cell repertoires from thyroid tissue with T-cell repertoires from blood. The paper reports TCR Vbeta CDR3 sequencing of more than 120 peripheral blood samples: some 44 ophthalmopathy, 70 to 85 hyperthyroidism and approximately 17 progressor patients. Once sampling was done, hyperthyroidism patients were given methimazole at a starting dose of 30 mg daily, whereas ophthalmopathy patients were given high-dose intravenous methylprednisolone. The 75 to 100 discovery patients were randomly divided into training and test sets at a 7:3 ratio. Prospective prediction of ophthalmopathy was tested in an independent validation cohort of 18 hyperthyroidism patients and some 17 patients who later progressed to ophthalmopathy. To identify distinguishing TCR V-J signatures, a discovery cohort of 100 patients was used, comprising 40 to 45 with Graves' ophthalmopathy and about 59 with stable Graves' hyperthyroidism.

The cysteine opens and the phenylalanine closes a CDR3 of 14 amino acids. The CDR3 DNA has 42 bases and is translated from base 1. Sequences SNHLY (CDR1) and FYNNEI (CDR2) are obtained from the germline V gene. V and J lose 8 bases and 6 bases, and a span of 16 bases separates them. General findings and caveats noted by the study authors: Most expanded thyroid clonotypes (frequency above 0.001) were also detected in blood, suggesting blood repertoires may reflect thyroid immune responses. A model built on a 13 V-J signature distinguished ophthalmopathy from stable hyperthyroidism, reaching roughly 88% sensitivity and around 82% specificity in cross-validation and 80%/75% in testing. Sample size was not statistically predetermined, and blinding of investigators to group allocation was not performed. In validation, the model predicted progression to ophthalmopathy with roughly 70% sensitivity and approximately 78% specificity, a median of about six months before onset.

This TCR derives from a woman aged 25-40 years with Graves' hyperthyroidism that later progressed to Graves' ophthalmopathy. What was sequenced was blood. This chain is built from TRBV2 and TRBJ1-4; the D gene is perhaps TRBD1, on 5 matching bases. The CDR3 region reads CASVPHGGDEKLFF. In nucleotide form, the sequence is TGTGCCAGCGTCCCCCATGGAGGGGATGAAAAACTGTTTTTT.